One sample yielded the 20 T cell receptor beta chains listed below, sequenced in a study of T cell repertoires in cytomegalovirus infection. No antigens are known for them. TCRdb fed the reads into MiXCR, producing one record per CDR3 protein. The sample holds roughly 920,000 distinct CDR3 sequences; 31% are singletons and the top ten take about an eighth. The sample was cultured CD8+ T cells from PBMCs, taken from culture after CMV antigen stimulation. The receptors derive from a human donor in good health (CMV status not recorded). Some clones in this sample may be carry-over from other donors' samples.

This clonotype has a handful of counts. This chain uses TRBV20-1 with TRBJ2-2; D call uncertain. This CDR3 has 13 amino acids. CDR1 is DFQATT and CDR2 is SNEGSKA in the germline V gene (reference sequence). V shed 3 bases and J shed 0 bases, with 5 bases lying between them. The CDR3 sequence is CSASRSNTGELFF. In DNA form, the CDR3 reads TGCAGTGCTAGCCGCTCGAACACCGGGGAGCTGTTTTTT.

This chain links TRBV10-1 with TRBJ1-5, with TRBD1 as a possible D gene (5 bases). Trimming removed 3 bases at V and 3 bases at J, with 9 bases between. Germline CDR1 is WNHNN and CDR2 is SYGVQD (reference sequence). The CDR3 loop spans 14 amino acids. DNA for the CDR3: TGCGCCAGCAGTGACAGGGCGGTCAATCAGCCCCAGCATTTT. This codes for CASSDRAVNQPQHF.

This clonotype occurred a few times. One junction end disagrees with the germline gene, perhaps due to a read error. V and J are TRBV6-1 and TRBJ2-7; D unclear. Germline V gene lookup returns CDR1 MNHNS and CDR2 SASEGT. CDR3 length: 13 amino acids. DNA for the CDR3: TGTGCCAGCAGCGAAGATTATCCCTACGAGCAGTACTTC. Its translation: CASSEDYPYEQYF.

The V gene is TRBV9, the J gene TRBJ2-5; no clear D gene. V lost 0 bases and J lost 5, with 8 bases in between. The CDR3 has 13 amino acids. In germline, CDR1 is SGDLS, CDR2 YYNGEE. The CDR3 DNA is TGTGCCAGCAGCGTAGGGACGTCTGAGACCCAGTACTTC. It yields the protein CASSVGTSETQYF.

Worth noting for this clonotype: A read error may explain this, as a much larger clone is one base away. The chain combines TRBV7-4 with TRBJ2-1; 12 bases line up with TRBD2. J gave up 7 bases and V 4 bases, and 14 bases lay outside the gene matches. The CDR3 has 18 amino acids. The germline CDR1 and CDR2 sequences are SGHVT and SQSDAQ. The CDR3 DNA is TGTGCCAGCAGCTCCCCCCCCACGACTAGCGGGGGTGATAATGAGCAGTTCTTC. As protein: CASSSPPTTSGGDNEQFF.

The chain has TRBV6-1 and TRBJ2-1, with D tentatively TRBD2 (5 bases). V shed 0 bases and J shed 10 bases, with 19 bases lying between them. The CDR3 runs to 16 residues. Germline CDR1 and CDR2: MNHNS and SASEGT. In nucleotides, the CDR3 is TGTGCCAGCAGTGAAGCGCTTCTGGACTTGGCAAGAGAGCAGTTCTTC. It encodes CASSEALLDLAREQFF.

J is TRBJ1-2 and V is TRBV12-3 or TRBV12-4; no clear D gene. V lost 7 bases and J 8 bases, leaving 14 bases between the germline ends. This CDR3 is 12 amino acids long. The CDR3 sequence: CASISGLYGYTF. CDR3 DNA: TGTGCCAGCATCTCGGGTTTATACGGCTACACCTTC.

The count of this clonotype is one. A clone one base away is much larger, so this may be a read error. This chain joins TRBV7-8 and TRBJ1-2; D is uncertain. Germline V gene sequence: CDR1 SGHVS, CDR2 FQNEAQ. The CDR3 is made up of 12 amino acids. The CDR3 loop reads CAGSPGVNGYTF. CDR3 bases: TGTGCCGGCAGCCCTGGGGTCAATGGCTACACCTTC.

The chain employs TRBV20-1 and TRBJ2-5; no reliable D call. V shed 0 bases and J shed 2 bases, with 16 bases lying between them. CDR1 DFQATT and CDR2 SNEGSKA come from the germline V gene (reference sequence). CDR3 length: 16 amino acids. The CDR3 nucleotides read TGCAGTGCTAGAGATCGAGTTCGGCGAGGTCAAGAGACCCAGTACTTC. It yields the protein CSARDRVRRGQETQYF.

The V call is TRBV27, the J call TRBJ2-3; 10 bases agree with TRBD1. V shed 6 bases and J 0 bases; nucleotides not matched to a gene: 6. CDR1 is MNHEY and CDR2 is SMNVEV in the germline V gene (reference sequence). This CDR3 contains 16 residues. CDR3: CASRQRQGASTDTQYF. CDR3 coding DNA: TGTGCCAGCAGGCAGAGACAGGGGGCGAGCACAGATACGCAGTATTTT.

The rearrangement links TRBV5-4 to TRBJ1-2; 7 bases line up with TRBD1. The CDR3 is 15 residues long. Germline loops: CDR1 SGHNT, CDR2 YYREEE (reference sequence). V trimming: 0 bases; J trimming: 3 bases; junction bases outside the gene matches: 5. The CDR3 DNA follows: TGTGCCAGCAGCTTGGCATTTGGGACAGACTATGGCTACACCTTC. It yields the protein CASSLAFGTDYGYTF. The full variable domain, completed using reference TRBV5-4 and TRBJ1-2, is ETGVTQSPTHLIKTRGQQVTLRCSSQSGHNTVSWYQQALGQGPQFIFQYYREEENGRGNFPPRFSGLQFPNYSSELNVNALELDDSALYLCASSLAFGTDYGYTFGSGTRLTVV.

The chain uses TRBV6-1 and TRBJ1-1; D unclear. This CDR3 spans 13 amino acids. Germline V gives CDR1 MNHNS, CDR2 SASEGT. V was clipped by 5 bases and J by 7 bases, with 14 bases between them. CDR3 nucleotides: TGTGCCAGCAGTTTATCCAGACCTTATGAAGCTTTCTTT. Protein: CASSLSRPYEAFF.

The genes are TRBV3-1 and TRBJ2-7; TRBD2 is a possible D gene (5 bases). The CDR3 length is 11 residues. Looked up from germline, CDR1 is LGHDT and CDR2 is YNNKEL (reference sequence). V was cut by 6 bases and J by 5 bases, with 8 bases left in between. In DNA form, the CDR3 reads TGTGCCAGCAGACACGGGAACGAGCAGTACTTC. The encoded protein is CASRHGNEQYF.

This chain joins TRBV20-1 and TRBJ2-3; TRBD1 agrees at 8 bases. The CDR3 sequence is 14 residues long. J gave up 1 base and V 3 bases, and 3 bases lay outside the gene matches. The germline V gene has CDR1 DFQATT and CDR2 SNEGSKA (reference sequence). The CDR3 DNA reads TGCAGTGCTAGCAGGGGGCGCGGCACAGATACGCAGTATTTT. Translated: CSASRGRGTDTQYF.

J is TRBJ2-3 and V is TRBV6-6, with 8 positions matching TRBD2. Unmatched junction bases numbered 9, after V lost 5 bases and J lost 5 bases. This CDR3 contains 15 residues. Germline V lookup: CDR1 MNHNY, CDR2 SVGAGI (reference sequence). The DNA of the CDR3 is TGTGCCAGCAGTCCACTCGGGGGGGTCAGAGATACGCAGTATTTT. Its translation is CASSPLGGVRDTQYF.

This clonotype was counted between two and nine times. The rearrangement joins TRBV15 to TRBJ2-3; TRBD1 agrees at 8 bases. The germline V gene encodes CDR1 LNHNV and CDR2 YYDKDF (reference sequence). Unmatched junction bases numbered 12, after V lost 6 bases and J lost 4 bases. The CDR3 totals 16 residues. The CDR3 DNA follows: TGTGCCACCAGAGTGCCCCAGGGGGCGCGTGCAGATACGCAGTATTTT. It yields the protein CATRVPQGARADTQYF.

The sample holds a few counts of this clonotype. The chain is built from TRBV7-9 and TRBJ1-4; a possible D gene is TRBD1 (6 bases). Trimming left V 10 bases short and J 0 bases short, with 18 bases between. The CDR3 length is 16 residues. Germline V gene lookup returns CDR1 SEHNR and CDR2 FQNEAQ (reference sequence). Here the CDR3 DNA reads TGTGCCACGGGAACCCAGGGGACCGCAACTAATGAAAAACTGTTTTTT. Encoded protein: CATGTQGTATNEKLFF.

The J gene is TRBJ1-5, the V gene TRBV28; 10 nucleotides align to TRBD1. V trimming: 10 bases; J trimming: 6 bases; junction bases outside the gene matches: 9. Germline loops: CDR1 MDHEN, CDR2 SYDVKM. CDR3 length: 14 amino acids. The CDR3 reads CATFSGTGAQPQHF. The CDR3 DNA reads as TGTGCCACATTTTCCGGGACAGGGGCTCAGCCCCAGCATTTT.

The chain joins TRBV12-5 to TRBJ1-2; 8 nucleotides align to TRBD1. The germline V gene has CDR1 LGHNT and CDR2 FRNRAP. Trimming cost V 3 bases and J 1 base; bases outside gene matches: 7. This CDR3 contains 16 residues. The CDR3 region has the DNA TGTGCTAGTGGTTTTTCTGGGACAGGCCTTAACTATGGCTACACCTTC. Its protein is CASGFSGTGLNYGYTF.

This clonotype was seen more than once but under ten times. The chain uses TRBV25-1 and TRBJ1-5; D is perhaps TRBD1 (5 bases). The CDR3 extends over 13 amino acids. Germline V gives CDR1 MGHDK, CDR2 SYGVNS. V was pared by 0 bases and J by 9 bases, with 9 bases between. The CDR3 coding sequence is TGTGCCAGCAGTGAATATGGGGACGGGCCCCAGCATTTT. Its translation is CASSEYGDGPQHF.